In this sample, the clone carrying this T cell receptor (beta chain) turned up a few times. Its antigen is unidentified. The V end was cut by 10 bases, the J end by 3 bases, with 10 bases between. The CDR3 runs to 11 residues. CDR1 is MNHNS and CDR2 is SASEGT in the germline V gene. The source of the sample is a study of metastatic and nonmetastatic thyroid tumors. Background on the study: The authors compared repertoires across blood and tumor or nodule tissue from malignant and benign thyroid patients. The study's findings and limits: It was reportedly found that TCR beta diversity was significantly higher in malignant thyroid tumors than in benign nodules, a difference seen in both blood and tumor samples.

TCRdb reanalyzed the PCR reads via MiXCR. Here the sample spans approximately 50,000 clones, roughly 4% being singletons. No patient received treatment before thyroid surgery. Sequencing input: blood. The sequence derives from a female donor with papillary thyroid cancer or a benign thyroid nodule (not recorded which). Some clones in this sample may be carry-over from other donors' samples. The chain has TRBV6-1 and TRBJ2-7; D ambiguous. The CDR3 loop reads CATRIDYEQYF. The CDR3 nucleotides are TGTGCCACCAGAATTGACTACGAGCAGTACTTC.